The clone carrying this T cell receptor beta chain has at least ten counts. The antigen is not known. The sorted libraries involved the use of around 1 million CD4+ or CD8+ T cells. These data originate in a study of neurological immune-mediated disorders. Overall study findings and caveats: None of the CDR3 amino acid sequences of expanded clones recurred across subjects, suggesting private repertoires in all groups.

This CDR3 contains 14 residues. The V end was cut by 3 bases, the J end by 0 bases, with 11 bases between. CDR1 and CDR2 from the germline V gene are DFQATT and SNEGSKA (reference sequence). As for the cDNA, it was generated by 5'RACE with 10-nucleotide random UMIs. MiXCR, applied by TCRdb to the 5' RACE reads, yields one record per CDR3 protein. The sample consists of under 40,000 distinct CDR3 sequences, about 7% of them appearing once. What was sequenced was CD4+ T cells from blood. This sequence joins TRBV20-1 and TRBJ1-1, with D perhaps matching TRBD1 (5 bases). The clonotype was recovered from a man in his forties or fifties in good health. CDR3 nucleotides: TGCAGTGCTAGGTGGGGACCGTTGAACACTGAAGCTTTCTTT. Residues: CSARWGPLNTEAFF.